This T cell receptor (beta chain) originates from a study of shared clonotypes between healthy human individuals. Broader study findings: Apart from blood, nothing was sampled; tissue repertoires likely differ.

Trimming left V 3 bases short and J 6 bases short, with 11 bases between. Germline CDR1 is SGHTA and CDR2 is FQGNSA. This CDR3 spans 14 amino acids. A single count supports this clone. The antigen is undetermined. The protocol was immunoSEQ multiplex PCR, while the TCRdb copy is restricted to in-frame clones and leaves out a portion. The data contain 2 million to 2.5 million clones, more than 85% of them singletons. The sequenced sample was naive CD4+ T cells from PBMCs. Subset described: CD45RA+ positively selected. V and J are TRBV7-2 and TRBJ1-4, with a weak D call TRBD1 (5 bases). This sequence originates from a man between 18 and 29 years old in good health. Some clones in this sample may be carry-over from other donors' samples. The CDR3 sequence is CASSFITGDEKLFF. CDR3 nucleotide sequence: TGTGCCAGCAGCTTTATCACAGGAGATGAAAAACTGTTTTTT.